Presented here are 6 T cell receptor beta chains from one specimen sequenced in a study of Graves' ophthalmopathy and Graves' hyperthyroidism. Researchers took RNA transcripts and amplified TCR beta CDR3 regions from them. In the first round, RT-PCR was carried out with HTBI primers, and a multiplex PCR formed the second round. Using its own MiXCR run on the multiplex PCR reads, TCRdb lists one record per CDR3 protein. The table has about 740,000 distinct CDR3 sequences, around 40% seen once. Sequencing was carried out using peripheral blood. The receptor source for this set is an adult man with Graves' ophthalmopathy.

The chain is built from TRBV25-1 and TRBJ1-1; no clear D gene. The CDR3 loop spans 15 amino acids. Germline V lookup: CDR1 MGHDK, CDR2 SYGVNS. With 8 bases removed from V and 1 base from J, the gap between germline ends came to 17 bases. Here the CDR3 DNA reads TGTGCCAGCTTAGTGGTCGGCCGGACGAACACTGAAGCTTTCTTT. Translating gives CASLVVGRTNTEAFF. Full variable domain (remainder filled in from reference TRBV25-1 and TRBJ1-1): EADIYQTPRYLVIGTGKKITLECSQTMGHDKMYWYQQDPGMELHLIHYSYGVNSTEKGDLSSESTVSRIRTEHFPLTLESARPSHTSQYLCASLVVGRTNTEAFFGQGTRLTVV.

In its sample, this clonotype was seen many times. The rearrangement links TRBV20-1 to TRBJ2-5; 13 bases line up with TRBD2. Germline lookup yields CDR1 DFQATT and CDR2 SNEGSKA (reference sequence). CDR3 length: 16 amino acids. The ends lost 3 bases at V and 5 bases at J; junction bases unmatched: 9. As DNA, the CDR3 is TGCAGTGCTAGCCTCACTAGCGGGGGGGCCAGTGAGACCCAGTACTTC. Translated, it gives CSASLTSGGASETQYF.

The rearrangement uses TRBV13 and TRBJ2-7; 9 bases align to TRBD1. The CDR3 is made up of 17 amino acids. Trimming cost V 1 base and J 1 base; bases outside gene matches: 8. Germline V gene data show CDR1 as PRHDT and CDR2 as FYEKMQ (reference sequence). The DNA for the CDR3 is TGTGCCAGCAGCTTAGAATTTACAGGGGGCTTATCCTACGAGCAGTACTTC. Protein product: CASSLEFTGGLSYEQYF. Combining the CDR3 with reference TRBV13 and TRBJ2-7 gives the whole variable domain AAGVIQSPRHLIKEKRETATLKCYPIPRHDTVYWYQQGPGQDPQFLISFYEKMQSDKGSIPDRFSAQQFSDYHSELNMSSLELGDSALYFCASSLEFTGGLSYEQYFGPGTRLTVT.

This clonotype was recorded only once. It may be a read error: a sequence one base away is much more abundant. The V and J genes are TRBV11-2 and TRBJ1-5; 8 nucleotides match TRBD1. The ends lost 5 bases at V and 2 bases at J; junction bases unmatched: 8. Germline V gene data show CDR1 as SGHAT and CDR2 as FQNNGV. The CDR3 is 16 amino acids. Here the CDR3 reads CASSPRYRGGNQPQHF. DNA for the CDR3: TGTGCCAGCAGCCCAAGGTACAGGGGGGGCAATCAGCCCCAGCATTTT.

The sample holds many counts of this clonotype. The chain carries TRBV19 and TRBJ2-6; no clear D gene. The ends were cut back, 6 bases at V and 4 bases at J, with 7 bases in the middle. The CDR3 runs 13 residues. Germline loops: CDR1 LNHDA, CDR2 SQIVND (reference sequence). The CDR3 loop reads CASRSQGANVLTF. DNA of the CDR3: TGTGCCAGTAGATCACAGGGGGCCAACGTCCTGACTTTC. The full variable domain, rest sourced from reference TRBV19 and TRBJ2-6, is DGGITQSPKYLFRKEGQNVTLSCEQNLNHDAMYWYRQDPGQGLRLIYYSQIVNDFQKGDIAEGYSVSREKKESFPLTVTSAQKNPTAFYLCASRSQGANVLTFGAGSRLTVL.

This clonotype was detected many times. The chain recombines TRBV2 with TRBJ2-7; 12 bases match TRBD1. Germline CDR1 is SNHLY and CDR2 is FYNNEI. V lost 6 bases and J lost 9; bases outside the gene matches: 6. This CDR3 region has 13 residues. The CDR3 sequence: CASRAGQGARQYF. CDR3 DNA: TGTGCCAGCAGAGCGGGACAGGGGGCGCGGCAGTACTTC.